These T cell receptor beta chains were read from a single sample in a study of blood T cell repertoires in COVID-19. The assay was immunoSEQ multiplex PCR, and TCRdb's table has in-frame clones only and misses some. The sample includes 65,000 to 75,000 clones, around nine tenths of them seen just once. The material sequenced was peripheral blood. Source of these receptors: a man between 50 and 59 years old with acute or convalescent COVID-19. The CDR3 runs from the conserved cysteine through the conserved F or W. The D gene is left open where the match is weak. Clone size is stated in some rows and not others, as once, few, many or a class when expanded.

-	TRBV30	TRBJ2-7	-	CAWSPSPAYEQYF	TGTGCCTGGAGTCCCTCCCCGGCCTACGAGCAGTACTTC
-	TRBV3-1/TRBV3-2	TRBJ2-3	-	CASSQEGGAGPTDTQYF	TGTGCCAGCAGCCAAGAGGGCGGAGCGGGTCCGACAGATACGCAGTATTTT
-	TRBV5-6	TRBJ1-1	-	CASSFGRPRSTEAFF	TGTGCCAGCAGCTTCGGCAGGCCACGGTCCACTGAAGCTTTCTTT
TRBD2	TRBV9	TRBJ2-2	-	CASSPRLAGEIGELFF	TGTGCCAGCAGCCCCCGACTAGCGGGGGAAATCGGGGAGCTGTTTTTT
TRBD1	TRBV9	TRBJ2-5	-	CASSGGTGGAETQYF	TGTGCCAGCAGCGGGGGGACAGGGGGTGCTGAGACCCAGTACTTC
-	TRBV7-2	TRBJ1-1	-	CASSFEGGDTEAFF	TGTGCCAGCAGCTTTGAAGGGGGAGACACTGAAGCTTTCTTT
TRBD1	TRBV6-5	TRBJ1-2	once	CASSYSTGVYGYTF	TGTGCCAGCAGTTACTCGACAGGGGTGTATGGCTACACCTTC
-	TRBV5-8	TRBJ2-3	-	CASSGGGALFTDTQYF	TGTGCCAGCAGCGGTGGAGGGGCTCTCTTCACAGATACGCAGTATTTT
-	TRBV7-2	TRBJ1-3	-	CASSPTPGGGIGNTIYF	TGTGCCAGCAGCCCGACCCCGGGAGGGGGGATTGGAAACACCATATATTTT
TRBD1	TRBV18	TRBJ2-7	-	CASSPMTGAIYEQYF	TGTGCCAGCTCACCGATGACAGGGGCAATCTACGAGCAGTACTTC
TRBD1	TRBV27	TRBJ1-5	-	CASSFDREYQPQHF	TGTGCCAGCAGTTTCGACAGGGAGTATCAGCCCCAGCATTTT
TRBD1	TRBV2	TRBJ1-1	-	CASSTTYRGSDTEAFF	TGTGCCAGCAGTACCACCTACAGGGGGTCAGACACTGAAGCTTTCTTT
-	TRBV6-5	TRBJ1-6	-	CASSRLNSPLHF	TGTGCCAGCAGCCGACTAAATTCACCCCTCCACTTT
TRBD1	TRBV20-1	TRBJ1-5	-	CSAGQGRTQHF	TGCAGTGCTGGACAGGGGAGAACCCAGCATTTT
TRBD2	TRBV27	TRBJ2-4	-	CASAGLATNIQYF	TGTGCCAGTGCGGGACTAGCCACAAACATTCAGTACTTC
TRBD1	TRBV19	TRBJ1-4	-	CASSDQQGMGEKLFF	TGTGCCAGTAGTGACCAACAGGGGATGGGGGAAAAACTGTTTTTT
TRBD2	TRBV18	TRBJ2-3	-	CASSPSTSGADTQYF	TGTGCCAGCTCACCATCGACTAGCGGGGCAGATACGCAGTATTTT
TRBD1	TRBV3-1/TRBV3-2	TRBJ1-1	-	CASSRRTGGAGATEAFF	TGTGCCAGCAGCCGAAGGACAGGGGGTGCGGGGGCCACTGAAGCTTTCTTT
-	TRBV21-1	TRBJ1-5	few	CASSKKGQGPSHSNQPQHF	TGTGCCAGCAGCAAAAAGGGACAGGGCCCTAGTCATAGCAATCAGCCCCAGCATTTT
-	TRBV7-9	TRBJ2-3	few	CASSLDSGNTDTQYF	TGTGCCAGCAGCTTAGATTCAGGGAACACAGATACGCAGTATTTT
TRBD1	TRBV2	TRBJ2-2	-	CASSKDRGNTGELFF	TGTGCCAGCAGTAAGGACAGGGGTAACACCGGGGAGCTGTTTTTT
-	TRBV25-1	TRBJ1-1	-	CASSGHGNTEAFF	TGTGCCAGCAGTGGACACGGGAACACTGAAGCTTTCTTT
TRBD2	TRBV5-1	TRBJ2-3	-	CASSLAGLAIRRRTDTQYF	TGCGCCAGCAGCTTGGCAGGACTAGCAATACGTAGGCGCACAGATACGCAGTATTTT
TRBD1	TRBV9	TRBJ1-6	-	CASSALTGNNSPLHF	TGTGCCAGCAGCGCCTTGACAGGGAATAATTCACCCCTCCACTTT
-	TRBV5-4	TRBJ1-1	-	CASSPQGMNTEAFF	TGTGCCAGCAGCCCTCAGGGGATGAACACTGAAGCTTTCTTT
-	TRBV4-1	TRBJ2-3	-	CASSQAISTDTQYF	TGCGCCAGCAGCCAAGCAATTAGTACAGATACGCAGTATTTT
TRBD2	TRBV18	TRBJ2-5	-	CASSPAGGAQETQYF	TGTGCCAGCTCACCGGCGGGAGGCGCCCAAGAGACCCAGTACTTC
-	TRBV6-5	TRBJ2-5	-	CASSYGDSTQTQYF	TGTGCCAGCAGTTACGGCGACAGTACGCAGACCCAGTACTTC
TRBD2	TRBV2	TRBJ2-3	-	CASSEGQGLIAGGRTDTQYF	TGTGCCAGCAGTGAAGGGCAGGGGCTGATTGCGGGAGGTAGGACAGATACGCAGTATTTT
TRBD1	TRBV18	TRBJ1-6	-	CASSTGQENSPLHF	TGTGCCAGCTCAACCGGACAGGAGAATTCACCCCTCCACTTT
-	TRBV28	TRBJ2-6	-	CASSAGGANVLTF	TGTGCCAGCAGCGCGGGGGGGGCCAACGTCCTGACTTTC
-	TRBV7-2	TRBJ1-5	few	CASSLVGAGGNQPQHF	TGTGCCAGCAGCTTAGTTGGGGCAGGGGGCAATCAGCCCCAGCATTTT
-	TRBV7-3	TRBJ2-3	-	CASSPQGVGPDTQYF	TGTGCCAGCAGCCCCCAAGGGGTGGGGCCAGATACGCAGTATTTT
-	TRBV7-2	TRBJ2-1	-	CASRSPRGGINEQFF	TGTGCCAGCAGGTCGCCGAGGGGGGGCATCAATGAGCAGTTCTTC
TRBD2	TRBV6-5	TRBJ2-7	-	CASSYDGGLAGGEQYF	TGTGCCAGCAGTTACGATGGGGGACTAGCAGGAGGCGAGCAGTACTTC
TRBD1	TRBV27	TRBJ1-1	-	CASSPLQGVRTEAFF	TGTGCCAGCAGTCCCTTACAGGGGGTGCGGACTGAAGCTTTCTTT
-	TRBV7-8	TRBJ2-7	-	CASSSLSAEGPLLSYEQYF	TGTGCCAGCAGCTCCCTAAGTGCGGAGGGCCCCCTACTCTCCTACGAGCAGTACTTC